The sequence of this T cell receptor beta chain was determined in a study of OX40 agonist ivuxolimab in advanced cancers. The method was immunoSEQ multiplex PCR; TCRdb's version includes in-frame clones alone and lacks a portion of them. The sample consists of tens of thousands of clones, roughly 90% of them appearing once. With autoimmune disease history or systemic immunosuppression, patients were excluded. With baseline, cycle 4 day 1, and cycle 7 day 1 as timepoints, blood was sampled. Study conclusions and caveats: Certain nonresponders likewise exhibited a low normalized T-cell clonal expansion.

CDR3 length: 13 residues. The junction had 1 base not matched to a gene; V was cut back by 1 base and J by 8 bases. CDR1 is LNHDA and CDR2 is SQIVND in the germline V gene (reference sequence). Concerning this clone itself: Its antigen is undetermined.

The receptor was derived from an adult with an advanced solid tumor such as melanoma, head and neck, liver or kidney cancer. The V call is TRBV19, the J call TRBJ1-2; 10 nucleotides match TRBD1. The source was CD4+ or CD8+ T cells sorted from blood, collected in a trial of the OX40 agonist ivuxolimab. The CDR3 is CASSIGQGAGYTF. For the CDR3, the DNA is TGTGCCAGTAGTATAGGACAGGGGGCCGGCTACACCTTC.